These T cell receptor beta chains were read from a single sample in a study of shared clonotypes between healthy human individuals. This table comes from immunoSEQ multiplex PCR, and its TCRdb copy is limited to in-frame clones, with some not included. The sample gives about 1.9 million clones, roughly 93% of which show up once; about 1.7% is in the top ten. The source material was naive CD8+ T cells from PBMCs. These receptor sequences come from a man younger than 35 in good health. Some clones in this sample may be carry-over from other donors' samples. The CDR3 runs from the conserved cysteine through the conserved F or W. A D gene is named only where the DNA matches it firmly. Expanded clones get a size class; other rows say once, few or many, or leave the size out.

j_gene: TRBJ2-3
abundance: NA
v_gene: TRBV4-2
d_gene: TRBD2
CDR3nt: TGTGCCAGCAGCCAAGATGGAGTAGCGGGAGAAGGACCAGATACGCAGTATTTT
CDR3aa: CASSQDGVAGEGPDTQYF

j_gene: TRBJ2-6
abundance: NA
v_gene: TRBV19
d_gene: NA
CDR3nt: TGTGCCAGCCGGCTTTGGGGAATCCCTGGGGCCAACGTCCTGACTTTC
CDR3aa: CASRLWGIPGANVLTF

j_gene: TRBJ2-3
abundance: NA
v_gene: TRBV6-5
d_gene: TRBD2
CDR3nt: TGTGCCAGCAGTTTGCTTAGCGGGAGGGCCGACGATACGCAGTATTTT
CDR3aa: CASSLLSGRADDTQYF

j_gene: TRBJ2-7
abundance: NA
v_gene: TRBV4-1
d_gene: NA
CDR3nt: TGCGCCAGCAGCCAAGATGGACTCGAGCAGTACTTC
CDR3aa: CASSQDGLEQYF

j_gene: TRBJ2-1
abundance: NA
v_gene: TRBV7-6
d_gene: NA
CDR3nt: TGTGCCAGCAGCTTACTAGCGACCTCCTACAATGAGCAGTTCTTC
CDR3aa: CASSLLATSYNEQFF

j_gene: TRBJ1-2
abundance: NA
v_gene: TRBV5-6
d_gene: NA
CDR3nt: TGTGCCAGCAGCTTTGGACATCCCGATGGCTACACCTTC
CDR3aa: CASSFGHPDGYTF

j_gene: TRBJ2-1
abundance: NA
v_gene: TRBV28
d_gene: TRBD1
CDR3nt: TGTGCCAGCAGTTTAGGGACAGGGGACTACAATGAGCAGTTCTTC
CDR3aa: CASSLGTGDYNEQFF

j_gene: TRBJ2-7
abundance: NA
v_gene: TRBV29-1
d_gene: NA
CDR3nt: TGCAGCGTCATTGGCGCGTCTGGCGAGCAGTACTTC
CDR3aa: CSVIGASGEQYF

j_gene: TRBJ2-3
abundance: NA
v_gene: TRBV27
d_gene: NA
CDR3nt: TGTGCCAGCAGTTTATGGTCACCACCCACGACTAGGTGGATTACAGATACGCAGTATTTT
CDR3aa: CASSLWSPPTTRWITDTQYF

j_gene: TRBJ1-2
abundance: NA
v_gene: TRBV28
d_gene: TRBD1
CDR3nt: TGTGCCACGAGGACAGGGGCTAGCTATGGCTACACCTTC
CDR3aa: CATRTGASYGYTF

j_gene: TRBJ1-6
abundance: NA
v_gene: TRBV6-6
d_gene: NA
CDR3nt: TGTGCCAGCAGTACAGAGCAGGGGTATAATTCACCCCTCCACTTT
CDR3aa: CASSTEQGYNSPLHF

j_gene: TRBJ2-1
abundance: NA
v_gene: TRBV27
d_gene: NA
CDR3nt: TGTGCCAGCAGTTTAGCGGGAAGCTCCTACAATGAGCAGTTCTTC
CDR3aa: CASSLAGSSYNEQFF

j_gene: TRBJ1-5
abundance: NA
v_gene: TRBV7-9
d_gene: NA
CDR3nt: TGTGCCAGCAGCTTAGAGGGGGGTAATCAGCCCCAGCATTTT
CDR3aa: CASSLEGGNQPQHF

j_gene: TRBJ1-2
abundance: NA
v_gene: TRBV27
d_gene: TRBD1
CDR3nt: TGTGCCAGCACCCAAGACAGGGCGTCGTCTGGCTACACCTTC
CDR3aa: CASTQDRASSGYTF

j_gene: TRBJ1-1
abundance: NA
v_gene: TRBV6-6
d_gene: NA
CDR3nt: TGTGCCAGCAGTTACGCCAGAATGGACACTGAAGCTTTCTTT
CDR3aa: CASSYARMDTEAFF

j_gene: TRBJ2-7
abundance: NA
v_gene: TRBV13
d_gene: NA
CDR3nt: TGTGCCAGCAGCCCATCGGGACACCAGAGCTCCTACGAGCAGTACTTC
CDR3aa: CASSPSGHQSSYEQYF

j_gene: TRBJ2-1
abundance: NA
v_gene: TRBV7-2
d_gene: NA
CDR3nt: TGTGCCAGCAGCTTTAAAGGGTACAATGAGCAGTTCTTC
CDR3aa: CASSFKGYNEQFF

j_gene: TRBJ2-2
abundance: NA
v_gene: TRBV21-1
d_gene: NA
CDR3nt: TGTGCCAGCAGCTCCGGCGGGGTATTGGCCGGGGAGCTGTTTTTT
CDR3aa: CASSSGGVLAGELFF

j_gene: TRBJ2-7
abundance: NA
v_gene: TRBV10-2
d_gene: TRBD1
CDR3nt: TGCGCCAGCAGTGCCGACAGGGTCGAGCAGTACTTC
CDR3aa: CASSADRVEQYF

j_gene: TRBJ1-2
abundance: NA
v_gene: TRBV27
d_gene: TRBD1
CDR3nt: TGTGCCAGCAGTCGACAGGGTGACTATGGCTACACCTTC
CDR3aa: CASSRQGDYGYTF

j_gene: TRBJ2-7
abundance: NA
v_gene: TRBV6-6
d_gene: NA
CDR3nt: TGTGCCAGCAGTTATGGTTTAATGCAGACCTACGAGCAGTACTTC
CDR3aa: CASSYGLMQTYEQYF

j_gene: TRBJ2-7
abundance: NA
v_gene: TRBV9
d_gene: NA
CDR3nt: TGTGCCAGGGTTCCCTTCTCTTCTCCCTACGAGCAGTACTTC
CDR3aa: CARVPFSSPYEQYF

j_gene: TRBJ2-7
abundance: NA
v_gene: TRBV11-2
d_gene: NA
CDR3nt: TGTGCCAGCAGCTTTACGGGTGGGGGCTACGAGCAGTACTTC
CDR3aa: CASSFTGGGYEQYF

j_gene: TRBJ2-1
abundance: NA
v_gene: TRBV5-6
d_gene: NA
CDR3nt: TGTGCCAGCAGCTTGGCCGGGGTGGGCTACAATGAGCAGTTCTTC
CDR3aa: CASSLAGVGYNEQFF

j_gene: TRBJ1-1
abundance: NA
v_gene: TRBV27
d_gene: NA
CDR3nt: TGTGCCAGCAGTTTAGCAGGAAACACTGAAGCTTTCTTT
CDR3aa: CASSLAGNTEAFF

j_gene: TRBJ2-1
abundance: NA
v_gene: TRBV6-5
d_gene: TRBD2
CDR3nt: TGTGCCAGCAGTCCGGGACTAGGAGGGGCTGAGCAGTTCTTC
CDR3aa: CASSPGLGGAEQFF

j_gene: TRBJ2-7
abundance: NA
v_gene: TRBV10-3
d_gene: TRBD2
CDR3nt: TGTGCCATCAGTGGACCTAGACTAGCGGGGACCTACGAGCAGTACTTC
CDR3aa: CAISGPRLAGTYEQYF

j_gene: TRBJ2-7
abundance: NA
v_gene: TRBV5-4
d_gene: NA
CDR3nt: TGTGCCAGCAGCCCTGGGACTTCCTCCTACGAGCAGTACTTC
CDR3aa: CASSPGTSSYEQYF

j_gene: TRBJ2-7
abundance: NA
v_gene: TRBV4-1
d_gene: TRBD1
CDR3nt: TGCGCCAGCAGCCAAGAAAGACAGGGGGCCTACGAGCAGTACTTC
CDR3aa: CASSQERQGAYEQYF

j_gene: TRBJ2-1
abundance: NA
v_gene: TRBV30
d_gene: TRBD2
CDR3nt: TGTGCCTGGAGTGTAGGGCTAGCGGGATTCTACAATGAGCAGTTCTTC
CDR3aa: CAWSVGLAGFYNEQFF

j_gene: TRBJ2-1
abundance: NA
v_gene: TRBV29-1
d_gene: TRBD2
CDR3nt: TGCAGCGCTTCTGGGGGGACTAGCGGGATAGGCTATGAGCAGTTCTTC
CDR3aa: CSASGGTSGIGYEQFF

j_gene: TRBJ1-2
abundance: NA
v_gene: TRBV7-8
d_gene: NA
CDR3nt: TGTGCCAGCAGCTTTTCCCCGGGGGGTGGCTATGGCTACACCTTC
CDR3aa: CASSFSPGGGYGYTF

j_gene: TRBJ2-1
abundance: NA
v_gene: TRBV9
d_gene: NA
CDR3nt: TGTGCCAGCAGCGTAGCTCAAGGGGGTGCCTACAATGAGCAGTTCTTC
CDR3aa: CASSVAQGGAYNEQFF

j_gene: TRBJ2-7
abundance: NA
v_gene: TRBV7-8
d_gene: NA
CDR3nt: TGTGCCAGCAGCTTATTGAAGAACTCCTACGAGCAGTACTTC
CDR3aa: CASSLLKNSYEQYF

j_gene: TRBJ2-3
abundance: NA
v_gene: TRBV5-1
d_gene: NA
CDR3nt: TGCGCCAGCAGCTTTACGGGTTGGGGAGATACGCAGTATTTT
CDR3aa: CASSFTGWGDTQYF

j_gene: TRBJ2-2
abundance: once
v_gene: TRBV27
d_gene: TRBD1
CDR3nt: TGTGCCAGCAGTTCGGGACAGACCTCTCCCGGGGAGCTGTTTTTT
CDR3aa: CASSSGQTSPGELFF

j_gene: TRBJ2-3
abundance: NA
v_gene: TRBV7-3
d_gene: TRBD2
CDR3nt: TGTGCCAGCAGCGAAGGGACTAGCGGGAGGTCAGATACGCAGTATTTT
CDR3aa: CASSEGTSGRSDTQYF

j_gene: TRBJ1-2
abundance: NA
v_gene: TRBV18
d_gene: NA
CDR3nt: TGTGCCAGCTCAACAAACAGAGGACAGTCGTTAGCTAACTATGGCTACACCTTC
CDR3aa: CASSTNRGQSLANYGYTF

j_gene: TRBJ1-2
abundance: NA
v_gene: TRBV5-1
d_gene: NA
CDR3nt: TGCGCCAGCAGCTTGGAAGGGACACCCGCTAACTATGGCTACACCTTC
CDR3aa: CASSLEGTPANYGYTF

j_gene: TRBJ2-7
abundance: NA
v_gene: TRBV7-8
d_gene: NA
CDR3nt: TGTGCCAGCAGCTTACCACCGACAGTTATTGTCTACGAGCAGTACTTC
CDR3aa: CASSLPPTVIVYEQYF

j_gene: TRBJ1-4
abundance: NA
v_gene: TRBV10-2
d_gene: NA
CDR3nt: TGCGCCAGCAGTGGACCGATTAATGAAAAACTGTTTTTT
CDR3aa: CASSGPINEKLFF

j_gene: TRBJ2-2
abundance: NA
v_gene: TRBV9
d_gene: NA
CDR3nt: TGTGCCAGCAGCGTAGCTCTCCGGGTGGACACCGGGGAGCTGTTTTTT
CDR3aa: CASSVALRVDTGELFF

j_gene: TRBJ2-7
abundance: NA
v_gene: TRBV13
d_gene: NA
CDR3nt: TGTGCCAGCAGCTTAGGTCGGGGGTACGAGCAGTACTTC
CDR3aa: CASSLGRGYEQYF

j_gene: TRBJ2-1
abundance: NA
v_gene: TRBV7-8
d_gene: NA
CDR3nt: TGTGCCAGCAGCTCCCCGGAGGGCCGGGATGAGCAGTTCTTC
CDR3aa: CASSSPEGRDEQFF

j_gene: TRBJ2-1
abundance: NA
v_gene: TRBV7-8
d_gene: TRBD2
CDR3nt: TGTGCCAGCAGCTTAGCGTTTCCCGGGAGGCAGTACAATGAGCAGTTCTTC
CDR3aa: CASSLAFPGRQYNEQFF

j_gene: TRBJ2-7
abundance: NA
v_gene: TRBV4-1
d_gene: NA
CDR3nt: TGCGCCAGCAGCCAAGATTCGCTCCTCTCCTACGAGCAGTACTTC
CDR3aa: CASSQDSLLSYEQYF

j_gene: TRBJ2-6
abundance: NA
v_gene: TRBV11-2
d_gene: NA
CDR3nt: TGTGCCAGCAGCGTACGGGACTCTGGGGCCAACGTCCTGACTTTC
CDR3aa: CASSVRDSGANVLTF

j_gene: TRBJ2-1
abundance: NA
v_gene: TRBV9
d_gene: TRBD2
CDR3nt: TGTGCCAGCAGCTTAGGGACTAGCGATACCTACAATGAGCAGTTCTTC
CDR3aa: CASSLGTSDTYNEQFF

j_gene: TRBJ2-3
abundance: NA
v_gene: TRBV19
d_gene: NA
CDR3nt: TGTGCCAGTAGTTTACCCCGTCCTGGGGGCCTCCCTGCGGGCACAGATACGCAGTATTTT
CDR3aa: CASSLPRPGGLPAGTDTQYF

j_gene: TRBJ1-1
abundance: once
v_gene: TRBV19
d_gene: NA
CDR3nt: TGTGCCAGTAGTTGGACCTCCAACACTGAAGCTTTCTTT
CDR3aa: CASSWTSNTEAFF

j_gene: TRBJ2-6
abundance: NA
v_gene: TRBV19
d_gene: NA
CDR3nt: TGTGCCAGTCGGGTAGGGGCCAACGTCCTGACTTTC
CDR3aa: CASRVGANVLTF

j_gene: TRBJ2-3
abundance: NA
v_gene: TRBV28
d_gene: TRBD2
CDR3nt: TGTGCCAGCAGTTTGGAACGGGAGGTCTCAGATACGCAGTATTTT
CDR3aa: CASSLEREVSDTQYF

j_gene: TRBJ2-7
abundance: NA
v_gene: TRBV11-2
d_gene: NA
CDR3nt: TGTGCCAGCAGCTTATTCCGGGCCCCAGCTATCGAGCAGTACTTC
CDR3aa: CASSLFRAPAIEQYF

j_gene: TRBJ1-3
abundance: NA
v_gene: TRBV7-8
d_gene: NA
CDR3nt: TGTGCCAGCAGCTCCCCCAGACAGGAGAGCGGACTCCCTGGAAACACCATATATTTT
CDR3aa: CASSSPRQESGLPGNTIYF